Shown below are 28 T cell receptor beta chains from a single sample sequenced in a study of identifying expanded T cells in peripheral blood. Method: immunoSEQ multiplex PCR; TCRdb's copy keeps in-frame clones and lacks some. The sample shows 60,000 to 70,000 clones, about four fifths of them seen only once. The sample was blood. The receptors come from a person aged 18 to 75 in good health.

J is TRBJ2-1 and V is TRBV5-1; TRBD1 matches at 7 bases. V gave up 2 bases and J gave up 7 bases; unmatched junction bases: 6. The CDR3 sequence is 14 residues long. Germline CDR1 SGHRS, CDR2 YFSETQ. The chain's CDR3 is CASSLGGAENEQFF. CDR3 nucleotide sequence: TGCGCCAGCAGCTTAGGGGGCGCGGAGAATGAGCAGTTCTTC.

This clone was seen a single time. The V call is TRBV10-1, the J call TRBJ2-3; TRBD2 aligns across 7 bases. Unmatched junction bases numbered 8, after V lost 2 bases and J lost 0 bases. Germline assignment: CDR1 WNHNN and CDR2 SYGVQD (reference sequence). This CDR3 is 17 amino acids long. The CDR3 spells CASSEAPGLTSTDTQYF. The DNA for the CDR3 is TGCGCCAGCAGTGAGGCCCCGGGACTAACCAGCACAGATACGCAGTATTTT.

The sample holds a few counts of this clone. This chain connects TRBV5-1 to TRBJ2-7, with 11 bases identical to TRBD2. Trimming took 2 bases from V and 4 from J; bases not matched to a gene: 8. Germline V gene data show CDR1 as SGHRS and CDR2 as YFSETQ. CDR3 length equals 16 residues. CDR3 region: CASSFSTSGSGYEQYF. In DNA, the CDR3 is TGCGCCAGCAGCTTTAGCACTAGCGGGAGTGGATACGAGCAGTACTTC.

The genes are TRBV15 and TRBJ1-1; a possible D gene is TRBD1 (5 bases). Germline assignment: CDR1 LNHNV and CDR2 YYDKDF (reference sequence). The CDR3 is made up of 15 amino acids. Between the trimmed V and J ends, which lost 6 bases and 0 bases, there was a span of 14 bases. This chain's CDR3 is CATRGRDAMNTEAFF. The CDR3 DNA follows: TGTGCCACCAGGGGGCGGGACGCCATGAACACTGAAGCTTTCTTT.

This chain uses TRBV30 with TRBJ1-1; 9 nucleotides line up with TRBD1. This CDR3 comprises 16 residues. J lost 0 bases, V lost 3 bases, and 8 bases had no gene match. The V gene's germline CDR1 is GTSNPN and CDR2 SVGIG (reference sequence). The CDR3 sequence is CAWRDRGKGMNTEAFF. DNA of the CDR3: TGTGCCTGGAGAGACAGGGGGAAAGGCATGAACACTGAAGCTTTCTTT.

The chain joins TRBV11-2 to TRBJ1-1; 7 bases are shared with TRBD1. Per germline, CDR1 SGHAT and CDR2 FQNNGV. V lost 0 bases, J lost 0 bases, and 4 bases stayed unmatched. The CDR3 spans 16 residues. The CDR3 loop is CASSLDRGQMNTEAFF. The CDR3 coding sequence is TGTGCCAGCAGCTTAGACAGGGGACAGATGAACACTGAAGCTTTCTTT.

This rearrangement joins TRBV19 to TRBJ1-2, with D possibly TRBD1 on 5 matching bases. Germline CDR1 LNHDA, CDR2 SQIVND (reference sequence). The CDR3 runs to 14 residues. V was clipped by 3 bases and J by 12 bases, with 20 bases between them. The CDR3 bases are TGTGCCAGTAGTATCCGGGGACGGGAGACCACCGACACCTTC. It translates to CASSIRGRETTDTF.

The chain joins TRBV30 to TRBJ1-1; D ambiguous. V lost 5 bases, J lost 1 base, and 11 bases lay in between. The CDR3 extends over 13 amino acids. In germline, CDR1 is GTSNPN, CDR2 SVGIG (reference sequence). DNA for the CDR3: TGTGCCTGGGGAAGAAAGGGGAACACTGAAGCTTTCTTT. This codes for CAWGRKGNTEAFF.

This clone is a singleton in its sample. The chain joins TRBV29-1 to TRBJ1-1, with no clear D. The CDR3 sequence is 16 residues long. Looked up from germline, CDR1 is SQVTM and CDR2 is ANQGSEA. V was trimmed by 3 bases and J by 5 bases, leaving 22 bases between them. The CDR3 sequence: CSVEPTDHDRGTEAFF. The CDR3, as DNA: TGCAGCGTTGAGCCTACCGACCACGACCGAGGAACTGAAGCTTTCTTT.

The chain is built from TRBV6-1 and TRBJ2-2; 9 bases match TRBD1. The germline V gene has CDR1 MNHNS and CDR2 SASEGT. This CDR3 is built from 15 residues. Trimming at V came to 7 bases and at J to 2 bases, leaving 5 bases not matched to a gene. The CDR3 region is CASKGTGLNTGELFF. Here the CDR3 DNA reads TGTGCCAGCAAAGGGACAGGGCTTAACACCGGGGAGCTGTTTTTT.

The chain is built from TRBV30 and TRBJ1-4; D is undetermined. Germline V lookup: CDR1 GTSNPN, CDR2 SVGIG (reference sequence). V was cut by 2 bases and J by 13 bases, with 14 bases left in between. The CDR3 is 12 residues long. This CDR3 reads CAWSPGREGLFF. CDR3 nucleotides: TGTGCCTGGAGTCCTGGTAGGGAGGGACTGTTTTTT.

The gene calls are TRBV21-1 and TRBJ2-1. TRBV21-1 is a recognized pseudogene. The CDR3 has 16 residues. The CDR3 bases are TGTGCCAGCAGCAAAGACGAGGGGAGCTCCTACAATGAGCAGTTCTTC. Translating gives CASSKDEGSSYNEQFF.

The rearrangement links TRBV9 to TRBJ2-2; no clear D. Germline loops: CDR1 SGDLS, CDR2 YYNGEE. V gave up 0 bases and J gave up 6 bases, with 6 bases separating them. The CDR3 has 13 amino acids. The CDR3 region is CASSVGSPGELFF. In nucleotides, the CDR3 is TGTGCCAGCAGCGTAGGAAGTCCCGGGGAGCTGTTTTTT.

The chain recombines TRBV4-3 with TRBJ2-5; the match to TRBD2 covers 11 bases. There are 15 residues in the CDR3. The V gene end was trimmed by 1 base and the J gene end by 5 bases; junction bases not matched to a gene: 3. Germline values: CDR1 LGHNA, CDR2 YSLEER. CDR3 nucleotide sequence: TGCGCCAGCAGCCAAGTCGCTAGCGGGGGGGAGACCCAGTACTTC. Translated: CASSQVASGGETQYF.

The chain joins TRBV4-2 to TRBJ1-1, with a tentative D call TRBD1 (5 bases). Trimming removed 0 bases at V and 0 bases at J, with 20 bases between. Germline CDR1 is LGHNA and CDR2 is YNFKEQ. The CDR3 sequence is 19 residues long. CDR3 bases: TGTGCCAGCAGCCAAGATCGGCCAGGGAAAATTGGAATGAACACTGAAGCTTTCTTT. The encoded protein is CASSQDRPGKIGMNTEAFF.

In this sample, this clone turned up once. The chain uses TRBV5-1 and TRBJ2-5; the D gene could be TRBD1 or TRBD2 (5 bases each). Germline V lookup: CDR1 SGHRS, CDR2 YFSETQ. V lost 2 bases and J 7 bases, leaving 12 bases between the germline ends. The CDR3 covers 13 residues. The CDR3 reads CASSLRGRGTQYF. DNA for the CDR3: TGCGCCAGCAGCTTAAGGGGACGCGGGACCCAGTACTTC.

The J gene is TRBJ2-7, the V gene TRBV7-9, with D perhaps matching TRBD2 (5 bases). Trimming cost V 5 bases and J 6 bases, with 11 bases left between them. CDR1 and CDR2 from the germline V gene are SEHNR and FQNEAQ (reference sequence). CDR3 length: 12 residues. The DNA for the CDR3 is TGTGCCAGCAGCCGGGATTGGGCCGAGCAGTACGTC. It yields the protein CASSRDWAEQYV.

The chain is built from TRBV27 and TRBJ2-1, with 9 positions matching TRBD1. V lost 6 bases to trimming and J lost 1 base; unmatched junction nucleotides: 4. Per the germline V gene, CDR1 is MNHEY and CDR2 is SMNVEV (reference sequence). The CDR3 runs to 15 residues. The CDR3 nucleotides are TGTGCCAGCAGGGCCGGGACAGGGTCCTACAATGAGCAGTTCTTC. Translation gives CASRAGTGSYNEQFF.

This rearrangement joins TRBV4-1 to TRBJ2-7; TRBD2 matches at 7 bases. Germline V gene lookup returns CDR1 MGHRA and CDR2 YSYEKL. J was trimmed by 4 bases and V by 3 bases; bases with no gene match: 12. The CDR3 sequence is 16 residues long. CDR3 nucleotide sequence: TGCGCCAGCAGCCAGACGGGGGGAGGGGCTATGTACGAGCAGTACTTC. It codes for CASSQTGGGAMYEQYF.

V and J are TRBV5-1 and TRBJ2-3, with D uncertain. Germline V gene sequence: CDR1 SGHRS, CDR2 YFSETQ. The length of the CDR3 is 15 residues. Trimming took 3 bases from V and 4 from J, leaving 15 bases between them. The DNA of the CDR3 is TGCGCCAGCAGCTCCGGAAGTGCTCCACCAGATACGCAGTATTTT. Residues: CASSSGSAPPDTQYF.

V is TRBV6-5 and J is TRBJ2-1; D remains ambiguous. The length of the CDR3 is 15 residues. From germline, CDR1 is MNHEY and CDR2 SVGAGI. With 2 bases removed from V and 0 bases from J, the gap between germline ends came to 8 bases. The CDR3 spells CASSYEISSYNEQFF. Written as DNA, the CDR3 is TGTGCCAGCAGTTACGAGATTAGCTCCTACAATGAGCAGTTCTTC.

This chain uses TRBV2 with TRBJ2-1; tentative D call: TRBD2 (5 bases). This CDR3 region has 18 residues. Per the germline V gene, CDR1 is SNHLY and CDR2 is FYNNEI. Deletions cut 7 bases from V and 0 bases from J, with 22 bases between. In nucleotides, the CDR3 is TGTGCCAGCAAGGTAGCGAGCGGTAGGTTGAGCTCCTACAATGAGCAGTTCTTC. This sequence encodes CASKVASGRLSSYNEQFF.

The chain is built from TRBV6-5 and TRBJ1-4, with 8 bases matching TRBD1. Germline V gene sequence: CDR1 MNHEY, CDR2 SVGAGI. The CDR3 runs to 13 residues. V trimming: 9 bases; J trimming: 4 bases; junction bases outside the gene matches: 4. The CDR3 DNA is TGTGCCAGTCAGGGGGCTCTTAATGAAAAACTGTTTTTT. It specifies CASQGALNEKLFF.

The chain joins TRBV6-4 to TRBJ1-2; no firm D call. Germline CDR1 is MRHNA and CDR2 is SNTAGT. The V gene lost 4 bases and the J gene lost 0 bases, with 12 bases spanning the gap. There are 15 residues in the CDR3. The CDR3 protein is CASSGQWGANYGYTF. For the CDR3, the DNA is TGTGCCAGCAGTGGTCAATGGGGAGCTAACTATGGCTACACCTTC.

The chain couples TRBV7-9 to TRBJ1-1; D is perhaps TRBD1 (6 bases). The CDR3 is 14 amino acids. The V end was cut by 5 bases, the J end by 3 bases, with 13 bases between. Germline lookup yields CDR1 SEHNR and CDR2 FQNEAQ (reference sequence). The CDR3 DNA follows: TGTGCCAGCAGCACCCGAGGGGGGGACACTGAAGCTTTCTTT. Its protein is CASSTRGGDTEAFF.

This chain uses TRBV5-1 with TRBJ2-7, with D possibly being TRBD2 (5 bases). Between the trimmed V and J ends, which lost 4 bases and 0 bases, there was a span of 14 bases. The germline V gene encodes CDR1 SGHRS and CDR2 YFSETQ. CDR3 length: 15 residues. This CDR3 reads CASSRNSESSYEQYF. CDR3 sequence (DNA): TGCGCCAGCAGCCGGAATAGCGAGAGCTCCTACGAGCAGTACTTC.

CDR3 sequence (DNA): TGTGCCAGCAGGGACCCACGGACAGGGACCGGGGAGCTGTTTTTT. This translates into CASRDPRTGTGELFF. The chain is built from TRBV6-5 and TRBJ2-2; TRBD1 agrees at 8 bases. From germline, CDR1 is MNHEY and CDR2 SVGAGI. The CDR3 totals 15 residues. J lost 5 bases, V lost 6 bases, and 8 bases had no gene match.

This clone was recorded only once. This chain joins TRBV5-4 and TRBJ2-5, with 7 bases aligning to TRBD2. Germline lookup yields CDR1 SGHNT and CDR2 YYREEE (reference sequence). J was trimmed by 4 bases and V by 4 bases; bases with no gene match: 13. CDR3 size: 16 residues. CDR3 DNA sequence: TGTGCCAGCAGCCCCTCTTTGGAGCGGGGCCGAGAGACCCAGTACTTC. This sequence encodes CASSPSLERGRETQYF.